The clone carrying this T cell receptor beta chain was observed a few times. What it binds is unknown. The source material, RNA transcripts, was used to amplify TCR beta CDR3 regions. Initially, a first-round RT-PCR of the TCR CDR3 employed the HTBI primer set. TCRdb re-analysed the multiplex PCR reads in MiXCR, keeping a single row per CDR3 protein. The data contain over 700,000 distinct CDR3 sequences, over 35% of them singletons. V trimming: 5 bases; J trimming: 1 base; junction bases outside the gene matches: 7. Germline V gene sequence: CDR1 SGHTA, CDR2 FQGNSA. This CDR3 has 16 amino acids. This record comes from a study of T cells in Graves' hyperthyroidism and ophthalmopathy. Study-wide results and limits: The model made its ophthalmopathy prediction, and onset followed a median roughly 6.5 months later.

The chain is built from TRBV7-2 and TRBJ1-5, with 8 bases aligning to TRBD1. This TCR came from a man aged 18 to 29 with Graves' hyperthyroidism. Sequenced material: blood. In DNA, the CDR3 is TGTGCCAGCAGCGCCCAGGGGGCGACGAGCAATCAGCCCCAGCATTTT. Protein: CASSAQGATSNQPQHF.